The clone carrying this T cell receptor (beta chain) showed up many times. Its antigen remains unknown. Using its own MiXCR run on the 5' RACE reads, TCRdb lists one record per CDR3 protein. The sample consists of hundreds of thousands of distinct CDR3 sequences, over 9.5% of them appearing once. The sample originates from a study of CD8 T cells in ankylosing spondylitis. Study-level points and caveats: A TCR beta motif of about 8 highly homologous variants seemed to mark ankylosing spondylitis blood.

The CDR3 has 13 residues. The V end lost 7 bases, the J end lost 7 bases, and 13 bases lay between the germline ends. Germline values: CDR1 SGHVS, CDR2 FQNEAQ. Material for sequencing was blood, either unsorted or a sorted T cell fraction (not recorded which). The V call is TRBV7-8, the J call TRBJ1-4; TRBD1 is a possible D gene (6 bases). The receptor's source is a male donor with ankylosing spondylitis. The CDR3 bases are TGTGCCAGCAAGGCTGGGGGCTCTGAAAAACTGTTTTTT. It specifies CASKAGGSEKLFF.